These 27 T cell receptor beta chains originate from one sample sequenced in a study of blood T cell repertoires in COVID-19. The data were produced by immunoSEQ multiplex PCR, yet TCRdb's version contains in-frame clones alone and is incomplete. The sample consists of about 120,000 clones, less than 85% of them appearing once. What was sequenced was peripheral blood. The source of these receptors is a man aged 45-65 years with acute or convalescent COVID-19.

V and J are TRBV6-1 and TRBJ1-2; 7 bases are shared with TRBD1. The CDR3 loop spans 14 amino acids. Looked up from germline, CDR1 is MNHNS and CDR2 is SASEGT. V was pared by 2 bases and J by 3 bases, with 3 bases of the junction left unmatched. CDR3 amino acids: CASSEKGADYGYTF. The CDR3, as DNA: TGTGCCAGCAGTGAAAAGGGGGCGGACTATGGCTACACCTTC.

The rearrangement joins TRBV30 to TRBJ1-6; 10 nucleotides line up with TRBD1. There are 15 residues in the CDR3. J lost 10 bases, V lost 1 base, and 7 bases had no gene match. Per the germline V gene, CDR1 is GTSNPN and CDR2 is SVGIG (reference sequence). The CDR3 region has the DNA TGTGCCTGGAGTGGTGACAGGGGGCTCGGGTCACCCCTCCACTTT. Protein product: CAWSGDRGLGSPLHF.

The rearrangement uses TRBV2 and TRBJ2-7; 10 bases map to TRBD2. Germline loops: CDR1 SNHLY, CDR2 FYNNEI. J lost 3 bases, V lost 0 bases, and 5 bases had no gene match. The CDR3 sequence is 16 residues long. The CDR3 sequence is CASSEAVLAGVYEQYF. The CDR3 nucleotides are TGTGCCAGCAGTGAAGCCGTGCTAGCGGGAGTCTACGAGCAGTACTTC.

CDR3 sequence: CASSYQNSYEQYF. CDR3 nucleotide sequence: TGTGCCAGCAGCTACCAGAACTCCTACGAGCAGTACTTC. The V gene is TRBV3-1 (or the pseudogene TRBV3-2), the J gene TRBJ2-7; D is unclear. Germline loops: CDR1 LGHDT, CDR2 YNNKEL (reference sequence). The CDR3 contains 13 residues. Trimming took 5 bases from V and 0 from J, leaving 8 bases between them.

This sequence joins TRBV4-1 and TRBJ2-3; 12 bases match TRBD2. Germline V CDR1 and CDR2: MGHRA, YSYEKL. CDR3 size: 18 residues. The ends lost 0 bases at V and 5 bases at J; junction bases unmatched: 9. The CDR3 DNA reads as TGCGCCAGCAGCCAAGAAACTACGACTAGCGGGAGCGGAGATACGCAGTATTTT. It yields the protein CASSQETTTSGSGDTQYF.

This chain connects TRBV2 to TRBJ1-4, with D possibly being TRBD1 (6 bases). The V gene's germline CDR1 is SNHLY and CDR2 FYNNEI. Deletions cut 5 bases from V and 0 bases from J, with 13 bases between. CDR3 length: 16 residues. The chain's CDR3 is CASSSGTSATNEKLFF. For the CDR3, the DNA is TGTGCCAGCAGTTCCGGGACATCTGCAACTAATGAAAAACTGTTTTTT.

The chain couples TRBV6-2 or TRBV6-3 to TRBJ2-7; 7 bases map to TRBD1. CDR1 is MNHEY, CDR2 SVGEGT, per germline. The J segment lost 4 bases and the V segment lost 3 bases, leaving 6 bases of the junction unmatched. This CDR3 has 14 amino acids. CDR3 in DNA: TGTGCCAGCAGTTATTTAGAGGGGGCGTACGAGCAGTACTTC. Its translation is CASSYLEGAYEQYF.

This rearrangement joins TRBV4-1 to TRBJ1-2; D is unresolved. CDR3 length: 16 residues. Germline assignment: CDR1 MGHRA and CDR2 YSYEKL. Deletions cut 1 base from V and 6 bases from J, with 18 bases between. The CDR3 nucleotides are TGCGCCAGCAGCCAAGCATCTGTCGTGGGGAGCGATGGCTACACCTTC. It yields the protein CASSQASVVGSDGYTF.

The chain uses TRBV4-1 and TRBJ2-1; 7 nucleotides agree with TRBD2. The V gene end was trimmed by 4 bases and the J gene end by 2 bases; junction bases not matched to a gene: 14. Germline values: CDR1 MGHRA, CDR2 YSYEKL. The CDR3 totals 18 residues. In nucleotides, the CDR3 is TGCGCCAGCAGCCTGACCCAAAGTTGGGGGGGAACCTACAATGAGCAGTTCTTC. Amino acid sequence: CASSLTQSWGGTYNEQFF.

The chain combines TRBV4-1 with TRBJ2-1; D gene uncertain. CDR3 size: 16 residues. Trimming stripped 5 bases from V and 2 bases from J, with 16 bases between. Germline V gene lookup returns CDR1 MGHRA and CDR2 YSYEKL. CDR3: CASSTRGTRTYNEQFF. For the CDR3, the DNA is TGCGCCAGCAGCACCCGTGGCACCCGCACCTACAATGAGCAGTTCTTC.

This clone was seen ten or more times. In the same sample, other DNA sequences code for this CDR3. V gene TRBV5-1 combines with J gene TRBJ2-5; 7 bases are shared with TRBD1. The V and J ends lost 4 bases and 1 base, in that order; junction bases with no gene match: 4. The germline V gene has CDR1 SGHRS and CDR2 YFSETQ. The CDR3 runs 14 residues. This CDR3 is CASSPGQPQETQYF. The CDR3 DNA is TGCGCCAGCAGCCCGGGACAGCCCCAAGAGACCCAGTACTTC.

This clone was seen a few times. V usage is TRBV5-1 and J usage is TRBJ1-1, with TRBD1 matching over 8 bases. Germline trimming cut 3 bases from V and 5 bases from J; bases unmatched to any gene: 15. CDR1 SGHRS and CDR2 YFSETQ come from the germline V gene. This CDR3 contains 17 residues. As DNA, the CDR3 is TGCGCCAGCAGCTACCAGACTCCCGGACAGGGAGGAACTGAAGCTTTCTTT. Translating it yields CASSYQTPGQGGTEAFF.

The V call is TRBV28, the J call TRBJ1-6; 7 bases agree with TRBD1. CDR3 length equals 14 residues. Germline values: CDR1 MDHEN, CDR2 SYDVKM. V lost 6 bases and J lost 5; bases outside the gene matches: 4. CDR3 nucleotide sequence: TGTGCCAGCAGCCACGGGACAGATAATTCACCCCTCCACTTT. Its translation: CASSHGTDNSPLHF.

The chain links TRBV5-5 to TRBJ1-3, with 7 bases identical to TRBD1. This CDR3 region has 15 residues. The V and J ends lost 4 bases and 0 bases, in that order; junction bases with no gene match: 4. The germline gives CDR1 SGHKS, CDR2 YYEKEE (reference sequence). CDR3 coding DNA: TGTGCCAGCAGCGCCCGGGACAGCTCTGGAAACACCATATATTTT. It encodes CASSARDSSGNTIYF.

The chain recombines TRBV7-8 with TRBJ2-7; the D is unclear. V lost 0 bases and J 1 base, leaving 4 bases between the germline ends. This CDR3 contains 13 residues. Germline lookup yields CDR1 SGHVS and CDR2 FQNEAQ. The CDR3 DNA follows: TGTGCCAGCAGCTTAGCGCGATCCTACGAGCAGTACTTC. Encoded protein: CASSLARSYEQYF.

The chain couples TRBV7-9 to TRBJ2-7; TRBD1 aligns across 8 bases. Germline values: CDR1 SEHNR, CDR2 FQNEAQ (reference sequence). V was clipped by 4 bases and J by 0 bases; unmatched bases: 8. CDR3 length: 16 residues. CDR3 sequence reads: CASSSRRTGSSYEQYF. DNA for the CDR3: TGTGCCAGCAGCTCCCGTCGGACAGGGAGCTCCTACGAGCAGTACTTC.

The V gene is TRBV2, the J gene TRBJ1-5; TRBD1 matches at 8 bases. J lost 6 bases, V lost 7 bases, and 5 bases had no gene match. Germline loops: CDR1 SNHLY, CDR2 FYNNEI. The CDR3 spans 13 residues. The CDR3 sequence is CASIQGAGQPQHF. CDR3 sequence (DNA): TGTGCCAGCATTCAGGGGGCAGGTCAGCCCCAGCATTTT.

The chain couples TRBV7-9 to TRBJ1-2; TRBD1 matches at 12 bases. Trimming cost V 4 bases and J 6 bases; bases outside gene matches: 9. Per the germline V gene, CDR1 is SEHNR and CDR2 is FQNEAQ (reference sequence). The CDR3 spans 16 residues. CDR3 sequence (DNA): TGTGCCAGCAGCTCTCCGTCCGGGACAGGGGGCGATGGCTACACCTTC. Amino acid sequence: CASSSPSGTGGDGYTF.

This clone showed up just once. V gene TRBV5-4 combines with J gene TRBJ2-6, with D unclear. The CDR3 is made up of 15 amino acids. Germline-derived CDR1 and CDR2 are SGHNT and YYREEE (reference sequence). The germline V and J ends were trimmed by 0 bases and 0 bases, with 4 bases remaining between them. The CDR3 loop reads CASSLAGSGANVLTF. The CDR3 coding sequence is TGTGCCAGCAGCTTGGCGGGCTCTGGGGCCAACGTCCTGACTTTC.

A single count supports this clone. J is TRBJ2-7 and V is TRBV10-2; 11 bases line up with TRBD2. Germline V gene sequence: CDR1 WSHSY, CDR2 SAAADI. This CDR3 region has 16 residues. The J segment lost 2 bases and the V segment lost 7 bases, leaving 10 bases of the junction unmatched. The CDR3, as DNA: TGCGCCAGCACGGCTAGCGGGGGGCACAGCCCCTACGAGCAGTACTTC. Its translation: CASTASGGHSPYEQYF.

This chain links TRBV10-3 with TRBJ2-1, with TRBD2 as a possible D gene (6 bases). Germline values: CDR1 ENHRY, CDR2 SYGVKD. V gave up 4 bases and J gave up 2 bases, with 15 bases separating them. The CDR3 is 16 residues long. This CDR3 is CAISVGGQAPYNEQFF. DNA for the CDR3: TGTGCCATCAGTGTGGGGGGTCAAGCGCCCTACAATGAGCAGTTCTTC.

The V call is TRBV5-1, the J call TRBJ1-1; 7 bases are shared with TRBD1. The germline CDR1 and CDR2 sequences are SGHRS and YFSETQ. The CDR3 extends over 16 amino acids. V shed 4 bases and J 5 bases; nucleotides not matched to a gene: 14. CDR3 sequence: CASSLTGAGGSTEAFF. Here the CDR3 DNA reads TGCGCCAGCAGCCTCACGGGCGCAGGGGGATCTACTGAAGCTTTCTTT.

This CDR3 is CASSPPLMTGVAGNTIYF. CDR3 nucleotide sequence: TGTGCCAGCTCACCCCCTCTGATGACAGGGGTGGCTGGAAACACCATATATTTT. V gene TRBV18 combines with J gene TRBJ1-3; TRBD1 agrees at 8 bases. The germline gives CDR1 KGHSH, CDR2 LQKENI. The CDR3 runs to 18 residues. The trim removed 3 bases at V and 2 bases at J, leaving 12 bases unmatched.

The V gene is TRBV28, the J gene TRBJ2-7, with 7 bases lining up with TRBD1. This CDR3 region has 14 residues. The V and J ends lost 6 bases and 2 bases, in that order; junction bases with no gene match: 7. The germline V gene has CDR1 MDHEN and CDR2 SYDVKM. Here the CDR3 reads CASSRRDSPYEQYF. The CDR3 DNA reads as TGTGCCAGCAGCCGACGGGACAGCCCCTACGAGCAGTACTTC.

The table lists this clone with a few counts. DNA of the CDR3: TGTGCCAGCAGCCCGACAGGGGGCGCACGGAACAATGAGCAGTTCTTC. This sequence encodes CASSPTGGARNNEQFF. The rearrangement joins TRBV7-9 to TRBJ2-1, with 10 bases matching TRBD1. The CDR3 contains 16 residues. After removal of 5 bases from V and 5 bases from J, the junction contained 9 bases not matched to a gene. Germline CDR1 reads SEHNR; CDR2 reads FQNEAQ (reference sequence).

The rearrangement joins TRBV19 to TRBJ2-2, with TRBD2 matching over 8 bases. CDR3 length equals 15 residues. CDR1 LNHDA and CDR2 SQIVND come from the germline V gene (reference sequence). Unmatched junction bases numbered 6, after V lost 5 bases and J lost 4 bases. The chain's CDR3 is CASSPSGSSTGELFF. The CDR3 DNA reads TGTGCCAGTAGTCCGAGCGGGAGTAGCACCGGGGAGCTGTTTTTT.

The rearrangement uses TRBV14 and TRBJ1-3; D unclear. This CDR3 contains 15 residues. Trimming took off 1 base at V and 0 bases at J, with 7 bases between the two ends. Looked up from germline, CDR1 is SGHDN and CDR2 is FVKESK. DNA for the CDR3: TGTGCCAGCAGCCAAGTAGCGTTCTCTGGAAACACCATATATTTT. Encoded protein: CASSQVAFSGNTIYF. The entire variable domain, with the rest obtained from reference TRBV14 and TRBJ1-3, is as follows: EAGVTQFPSHSVIEKGQTVTLRCDPISGHDNLYWYRRVMGKEIKFLLHFVKESKQDESGMPNNRFLAERTGGTYSTLKVQPAELEDSGVYFCASSQVAFSGNTIYFGEGSWLTVV.